Listed below are T cell receptor beta chains from one sample, sequenced in a study of T cell changes during pregnancy in multiple sclerosis. Produced via immunoSEQ multiplex PCR; TCRdb's table is partial and in-frame only. The sample holds 45,000 to 50,000 clones, approximately 92% seen once. This material consisted of CD8+ T cells from peripheral blood mononuclear cells, taken after pregnancy. These receptors were taken from a female donor with multiple sclerosis, enrolled in a pregnancy study. The CDR3 runs from the conserved cysteine through the conserved F or W. D genes are given only for firm matches. For some rows the clone size is stated as once, few or many, or as a class when expanded; others skip it.

v_gene	j_gene	abundance	d_gene	CDR3nt	CDR3aa
TRBV10-1	TRBJ2-3	.	TRBD2	TGCGCCACCGCCGGACTAGCAACAGATACGCAGTATTTT	CATAGLATDTQYF
TRBV19	TRBJ2-1	.	TRBD2	TGTGCCAGTAGTATAGCGCTTCGGCTAGCGGGAGTCAATGAGCAGTTCTTC	CASSIALRLAGVNEQFF
TRBV7-2	TRBJ2-5	.	.	TGTGCCAGCAGCCAAATCTGGGGCGTGGAGACCCAGTACTTC	CASSQIWGVETQYF
TRBV9	TRBJ1-4	.	TRBD1	TGTGCCAGCAGCTCCAGGGGGGTAGATGAAAAACTGTTTTTT	CASSSRGVDEKLFF
TRBV7-2	TRBJ2-1	.	TRBD2	TGTGCCAGCAGCCGGAGGACTAGCGGGAGGAATGAGCAGTTCTTC	CASSRRTSGRNEQFF
TRBV6-5	TRBJ2-2	.	.	TGTGCCAGCAGTTTTGGTAGCGCTGGCGGGGAGCTGTTTTTT	CASSFGSAGGELFF
TRBV27	TRBJ1-2	.	TRBD1	TGTGCCAGCAGTTTAGCGGCAGGGGGCTATAGTGGCTACACCTTC	CASSLAAGGYSGYTF
TRBV7-9	TRBJ2-7	.	TRBD1	TGTGCCAGCAGCTCGGGACAGTACGAGCAGTACTTC	CASSSGQYEQYF
TRBV6-6	TRBJ1-1	.	.	TGTGCCAGCACACAGGGCGAGACTGAAGCTTTCTTT	CASTQGETEAFF
TRBV4-1	TRBJ1-2	.	.	TGCGCCAGCAGCCAAGATCCGACTGTCTATGGCTACACCTTC	CASSQDPTVYGYTF
TRBV4-3	TRBJ2-7	.	.	TGCGCCAGCAGCCAAGATTCAGCGTTCGAGTCCTACGAGCAGTACTTC	CASSQDSAFESYEQYF
TRBV27	TRBJ2-5	.	.	TGTGCCAGCAGTTCCCGTTTCTCGTACCAAGAGACCCAGTACTTC	CASSSRFSYQETQYF
TRBV5-4	TRBJ2-1	once	TRBD2	TGTGCCAGCAGCGGGTGGGGGGGACTTCGGAATGAGCAGTTCTTC	CASSGWGGLRNEQFF
TRBV9	TRBJ2-1	.	.	TGTGCCAGCAGCGTCACTGACAATGAGCAGTTCTTC	CASSVTDNEQFF
TRBV10-3	TRBJ1-2	once	TRBD1	TGTGCCGTCACAGGGGGCTATGGCTACACCTTC	CAVTGGYGYTF
TRBV2	TRBJ2-1	.	TRBD2	TGTGCCAGCAGAAGGGCTAGCGGGGGGGCCAACAATGAGCAGTTCTTC	CASRRASGGANNEQFF
TRBV14	TRBJ2-1	once	TRBD1	TGTGCCAGCAGCGGCGAAGGGACAGTTAATCTCAATGAGCAGTTCTTC	CASSGEGTVNLNEQFF
TRBV5-8	TRBJ2-7	.	.	TGTGCCAGCAGCTTGCGGGTCTCCTACGAGCAGTACTTC	CASSLRVSYEQYF
TRBV4-1	TRBJ1-1	.	.	TGCGCCAGCAGCCAAGAGGGCAGCGGTGAAGCTTTCTTT	CASSQEGSGEAFF
TRBV29-1	TRBJ1-2	.	TRBD1	TGCAGCGTTGAAGTAGGGACAGGATACGGCTACACCTTC	CSVEVGTGYGYTF
TRBV27	TRBJ2-5	.	TRBD2	TGTGCCAGCAGTTTACAGACTAGCGGGGGGGTCCTCCAAGAGACCCAGTACTTC	CASSLQTSGGVLQETQYF
TRBV4-3	TRBJ2-3	.	.	TGCGCCAGCAGCCAGGGAGAGACTAGCACAGATACGCAGTATTTT	CASSQGETSTDTQYF
TRBV19	TRBJ2-7	.	TRBD2	TGTGCCAGTAGTATATTTATTTCTAGCGGATTCTACGAGCAGTACTTC	CASSIFISSGFYEQYF
TRBV29-1	TRBJ2-3	once	TRBD2	TGCAGCGTCGGACCTCGGACTAGCGGGAGCCGGAGTACGCAGTATTTT	CSVGPRTSGSRSTQYF
TRBV4-1	TRBJ1-4	.	.	TGCGCCAGCAGCCAAGAAGGAGTTCGTGAAAAACTGTTTTTT	CASSQEGVREKLFF
TRBV27	TRBJ1-1	.	.	TGTGCCAGCAGTACCCAGGGGTGGAACACTGAAGCTTTCTTT	CASSTQGWNTEAFF
TRBV7-9	TRBJ2-2	.	.	TGTGCCAGCAGCTTAAGCGGGTCCGGGGAGCTGTTTTTT	CASSLSGSGELFF
TRBV7-6	TRBJ2-3	.	TRBD2	TGTGCCAGCAGCTTAGAGTGGGCAGCGGGAGTAGCAGATACGCAGTATTTT	CASSLEWAAGVADTQYF
TRBV7-2	TRBJ2-3	once	.	TGTGCCAGCAGCTTAGTGGGCCAGGCAACAGATACGCAGTATTTT	CASSLVGQATDTQYF
TRBV19	TRBJ1-1	.	.	TGTGCCAGTAGGCCCGCGACAGCAGGGAACACTGAAGCTTTCTTT	CASRPATAGNTEAFF
TRBV5-4	TRBJ2-7	.	.	TGTGCCAGCAGCTTGGCCGTAGGGGATGGGGAGCAGTACTTC	CASSLAVGDGEQYF
TRBV9	TRBJ2-3	.	TRBD1	TGTGCCAGCAGCGGCCAGGGGGCCAGCACAGATACGCAGTATTTT	CASSGQGASTDTQYF
TRBV7-9	TRBJ2-3	.	TRBD1	TGTGCCAGCAGCCCCGGGACAGGGACGAGCACAGATACGCAGTATTTT	CASSPGTGTSTDTQYF
TRBV30	TRBJ2-3	.	.	TGTGCCTGGAGTGTACGAGTCATCCAAGTCACAGATACGCAGTATTTT	CAWSVRVIQVTDTQYF
TRBV19	TRBJ2-1	.	.	TGTGCCAGTTCCCAAAATGAGCAGTTCTTC	CASSQNEQFF
TRBV19	TRBJ2-1	.	TRBD2	TGTGCCAGCGGACTAGCCCTTGCTAATGAGCAGTTCTTC	CASGLALANEQFF
TRBV30	TRBJ1-1	.	TRBD1	TGTGCCTGGAGCAGGGAGGACAGGGCCACTGAAGCTTTCTTT	CAWSREDRATEAFF
TRBV19	TRBJ1-5	.	.	TGTGCCAGTGGAGATTATCAGCCCCAGCATTTT	CASGDYQPQHF
TRBV4-1	TRBJ2-2	.	.	TGCGCCAGCAGCCCTCGGGACACTTACACCGGGGAGCTGTTTTTT	CASSPRDTYTGELFF
TRBV5-6	TRBJ2-1	.	TRBD1	TGTGCCACCGGATGGGGGACAGGGTTGGTGGGAGCCCACAATGAGCAGTTCTTC	CATGWGTGLVGAHNEQFF
TRBV6-5	TRBJ1-4	once	.	TGTGCCAGCAGTTACAAGGGGGAAAAACTGTTTTTT	CASSYKGEKLFF
TRBV30	TRBJ1-1	.	TRBD1	TGTGCCTGGAGCCCCGAACCTCCCGGGACAGGGACTGAAGCTTTCTTT	CAWSPEPPGTGTEAFF
TRBV9	TRBJ2-1	.	TRBD2	TGTGCCAGCAGCGTAGATATAGCGGGCTCCTACAATGAGCAGTTCTTC	CASSVDIAGSYNEQFF
TRBV29-1	TRBJ1-1	.	.	TGCAGCGTTGAGATCACAGACACTGAAGCTTTCTTT	CSVEITDTEAFF
TRBV4-3	TRBJ2-5	.	TRBD2	TGCGCCAGCAGCCTTAGACTAGCGCAAGAGACCCAGTACTTC	CASSLRLAQETQYF
TRBV30	TRBJ2-3	.	TRBD2	TGTGCCTGGGAAACTAGCGGGGGCACAGATACGCAGTATTTT	CAWETSGGTDTQYF
TRBV4-1	TRBJ2-7	.	TRBD2	TGCGCCAGCAGCCAAGTTGATAGCGGGATCTCCTACGAGCAGTACTTC	CASSQVDSGISYEQYF
TRBV6-1	TRBJ2-5	.	TRBD2	TGTGCCAGCAGTGTATGGGGCGCTAGCGGGAAAGAGACCCAGTACTTC	CASSVWGASGKETQYF
TRBV7-7	TRBJ2-7	.	TRBD1	TGTGCCAGCAGCTTGGGGACAGGGGCCTACGAGCAGTACTTC	CASSLGTGAYEQYF
TRBV27	TRBJ2-7	.	TRBD2	TGTGCCAGCAGTCCCCAGGGACTAGCCATACCCGAGCAGTACTTC	CASSPQGLAIPEQYF
TRBV4-1	TRBJ1-2	.	.	TGCGCCAGCAGCCAACTGGAGGGGAGGGTAGATACAAGGTATGGCTACACCTTC	CASSQLEGRVDTRYGYTF
TRBV11-2	TRBJ2-3	.	.	TGTGCCAGCAGCTACGGTGGTGGCAGGGGATTAGATACGCAGTATTTT	CASSYGGGRGLDTQYF
TRBV27	TRBJ2-7	.	.	TGTGCCAGCAGTTTCCAGCTCGCGGGGCCCTACGAGCAGTACTTC	CASSFQLAGPYEQYF
TRBV7-6	TRBJ1-2	.	TRBD1	TGTGCCAGCAGCAATTGGACAGGGGGTGATGGCTACACCTTC	CASSNWTGGDGYTF